This T cell receptor beta chain was retrieved from a study of CD8+ T cells in alopecia areata. Described treatment: oral pan-JAK inhibitor, 5-10 mg twice daily. As part of sample collection, lesional scalp punch biopsies and peripheral blood were taken from alopecia areata patients. Isolated RNA was reverse transcribed into cDNA used as the sequencing template. TCRdb's copy holds only in-frame clones and misses some; the assay was immunoSEQ multiplex PCR. The sample lists under 350,000 clones; 58% were seen once. V lost 1 base, J lost 6 bases, and 7 bases stayed unmatched. The CDR3 is made up of 16 amino acids. Germline V lookup: CDR1 KGHSH, CDR2 LQKENI.

The specimen was CD4+ T cells sorted from blood, collected at week 24, from a patient treated with tofacitinib. This rearrangement joins TRBV18 to TRBJ2-2; 8 nucleotides line up with TRBD1. This TCR was sampled from a human donor with alopecia areata. CDR3 nucleotides: TGTGCCAGCTCACCACGGTCAGGGGGCGAAGCCGGGGAGCTGTTTTTT. Protein sequence: CASSPRSGGEAGELFF.